These 2 T cell receptor beta chains were sequenced from one sample in a study of OX40 agonist ivuxolimab in advanced cancers. Measured with immunoSEQ multiplex PCR; TCRdb has only the in-frame clones, and not every one. The sample carries approximately 57,000 clones, 75% to 85% recorded once. Sample: CD4+ or CD8+ T cells sorted from blood, taken in a trial of the OX40 agonist ivuxolimab. All receptors derive from an adult with an advanced solid tumor such as melanoma, head and neck, liver or kidney cancer.

The rearrangement joins TRBV28 to TRBJ1-5; no definite D call. V lost 2 bases to trimming and J lost 11 bases, with 10 bases between them. This CDR3 contains 12 residues. CDR1 and CDR2 from the germline V gene are MDHEN and SYDVKM. The CDR3 DNA reads as TGTGCCAGCAGTTTAAGGGAGAGGGCCCAGCATTTT. Amino acids: CASSLRERAQHF.

The chain uses TRBV6-5 and TRBJ1-2, with D perhaps TRBD1 (6 bases). Trimming shortened V by 3 bases and J by 4 bases, and 18 bases separated the two germline ends. The CDR3 has 16 residues. Germline lookup yields CDR1 MNHEY and CDR2 SVGAGI. The CDR3 region is CASSYFKAGGSYGYTF. CDR3 DNA: TGTGCCAGCAGTTATTTTAAGGCGGGGGGCTCCTATGGCTACACCTTC.